This entry lists 14 T cell receptor beta chains sequenced from one sample in a study of CD8 T cells in Susac syndrome. Reverse transcription of about 0.5 to 1 ug RNA used random hexamers. TCRdb reanalysed the immunoSEQ multiplex PCR reads using MiXCR and keeps one entry per CDR3 protein. The sample holds around 170,000 distinct CDR3 sequences, more than 90% seen once. Specimen: CD4+ T cells from PBMCs. These receptors came from a human donor with Susac syndrome.

The chain recombines TRBV20-1 with TRBJ1-6; tentative D call: TRBD1 (6 bases). The V gene lost 0 bases and the J gene lost 6 bases, with 12 bases spanning the gap. Germline CDR1 is DFQATT and CDR2 is SNEGSKA (reference sequence). The CDR3 runs 15 residues. DNA for the CDR3: TGCAGTGCTAGAGATTCGGGAGGGGGTAATTCACCCCTCCACTTT. Translation gives CSARDSGGGNSPLHF.

The chain employs TRBV10-3 and TRBJ1-3; D remains ambiguous. Germline CDR1 ENHRY, CDR2 SYGVKD. The CDR3 length is 14 residues. V was pared by 11 bases and J by 1 base, with 15 bases between. CDR3 residues: CASTDYVSGNTIYF. CDR3 nucleotides: TGTGCCTCTACGGATTATGTGTCTGGAAACACCATATATTTT.

The rearrangement links TRBV27 to TRBJ2-2; the match to TRBD2 covers 13 bases. V shed 5 bases, J shed 0 bases, and the junction held 6 bases outside the gene matches. CDR1 is MNHEY, CDR2 SMNVEV, per germline (reference sequence). The CDR3 covers 18 residues. This CDR3 is CASSLTSGGFANTGELFF. In DNA form, the CDR3 reads TGTGCCAGCAGTCTGACTAGCGGGGGGTTCGCGAACACCGGGGAGCTGTTTTTT.

The chain carries TRBV11-2 and TRBJ1-1, with D possibly matching TRBD1 (6 bases). Germline assignment: CDR1 SGHAT and CDR2 FQNNGV. The CDR3 totals 13 residues. V was shortened by 5 bases and J by 5 bases, with 12 bases between the two germline ends. CDR3 bases: TGTGCCAGCAGCCACGGGACACGGACTGAAGCTTTCTTT. It yields the protein CASSHGTRTEAFF.

V gene TRBV15 combines with J gene TRBJ1-1; possible D gene TRBD1, 6 bases. The CDR3 covers 13 residues. V lost 2 bases and J 8 bases, leaving 12 bases between the germline ends. Germline V CDR1 and CDR2: LNHNV, YYDKDF (reference sequence). The CDR3 here is CATSRQPGQEAFF. In DNA, the CDR3 is TGTGCCACCAGCAGACAACCGGGACAAGAAGCTTTCTTT.

The J gene is TRBJ1-1, the V gene TRBV7-9, with 7 bases that match TRBD1. Germline V gene lookup returns CDR1 SEHNR and CDR2 FQNEAQ (reference sequence). The CDR3 is 13 residues long. Unmatched junction bases numbered 2, after V lost 3 bases and J lost 4 bases. Here the CDR3 reads CASSLTGITEAFF. In DNA form, the CDR3 reads TGTGCCAGCAGCTTGACAGGGATCACTGAAGCTTTCTTT.

The sample holds one count of this clonotype. This rearrangement joins TRBV5-6 to TRBJ2-2; TRBD2 matches 10 bases. The CDR3 covers 17 residues. The V gene's germline CDR1 is SGHDT and CDR2 YYEEEE. V dropped 0 bases and J dropped 4; count of bases not matched to a gene: 6. CDR3: CASSLGLAGLGTGELFF. The DNA for the CDR3 is TGTGCCAGCAGCTTGGGACTAGCGGGCTTGGGCACCGGGGAGCTGTTTTTT.

The chain links TRBV20-1 to TRBJ2-5; a possible D gene is TRBD2 (7 bases). Deletions cut 0 bases from V and 2 bases from J, with 16 bases between. Looked up from germline, CDR1 is DFQATT and CDR2 is SNEGSKA (reference sequence). There are 16 residues in the CDR3. CDR3 sequence reads: CSAREPRGLLQETQYF. CDR3 bases: TGCAGTGCTAGAGAGCCGCGGGGGCTATTACAAGAGACCCAGTACTTC.

The rearrangement joins TRBV18 to TRBJ2-2; maybe TRBD1 (5 bases). Trimming pared 1 base from V and 0 bases from J, leaving 12 bases between. The CDR3 has 17 residues. Germline V gene sequence: CDR1 KGHSH, CDR2 LQKENI. CDR3 nucleotides: TGTGCCAGCTCACCACTGCTAGGGGCGGCGAACACCGGGGAGCTGTTTTTT. The encoded protein is CASSPLLGAANTGELFF.

About this clonotype: One junction end does not reproduce the germline sequence, and a read error may be involved. J is TRBJ1-2 and V is TRBV3-1; D uncertain. Germline CDR1 and CDR2: LGHDT and YNNKEL (reference sequence). The CDR3 consists of 14 residues. The DNA for the CDR3 is TGTGCCAGCAGTCAAGCGGCACTGAGCTATGGCTACACCTTC. Its translation is CASSQAALSYGYTF.

The chain couples TRBV4-1 to TRBJ1-4; D gene unclear. The germline CDR1 and CDR2 sequences are MGHRA and YSYEKL. The CDR3 has 13 residues. V lost 4 bases, J lost 4 bases, and 7 bases lay in between. The CDR3 here is CASSLIYNEKLFF. DNA for the CDR3: TGCGCCAGCAGCCTCATCTATAATGAAAAACTGTTTTTT.

The chain has TRBV29-1 and TRBJ1-2, with 10 bases fitting TRBD1. V shed 6 bases, J shed 4 bases, and the junction held 5 bases outside the gene matches. Germline loops: CDR1 SQVTM, CDR2 ANQGSEA. The CDR3 has 13 amino acids. The CDR3 is CSVSRTGGYGYTF. The CDR3 bases are TGCAGCGTCTCACGGACAGGGGGCTATGGCTACACCTTC.

CDR3 residues: CASSLVSSTEAFF. CDR3 sequence (DNA): TGTGCCAGCAGTCTCGTAAGTAGCACTGAAGCTTTCTTT. The chain carries TRBV12-3 or TRBV12-4 and TRBJ1-1, with D hard to call. Trimming pared 5 bases from V and 4 bases from J, leaving 11 bases between. This CDR3 comprises 13 residues.

The J gene is TRBJ2-2, the V gene TRBV11-1; TRBD2 agrees at 13 bases. The CDR3 is made up of 20 amino acids. The junction had 16 bases not matched to a gene; V was cut back by 5 bases and J by 4 bases. Germline V lookup: CDR1 SGHAT, CDR2 FQDESV (reference sequence). CDR3 sequence (DNA): TGTGCCAGCAGCCGTGGGACTAGCGGGGTCCGCAACAGGGGCACCGGGGAGCTGTTTTTT. Its translation: CASSRGTSGVRNRGTGELFF.